Below, one T cell receptor beta chain is given with its context. This sample is drawn from a study of CD8 T cells in Susac syndrome. CDR3 length equals 13 residues. The V gene end was trimmed by 3 bases and the J gene end by 5 bases; junction bases not matched to a gene: 4. From germline, CDR1 is DFQATT and CDR2 SNEGSKA (reference sequence). Reverse transcription of 0.5 to 1 ug RNA was performed with random hexamers. TCRdb independently ran MiXCR on the immunoSEQ multiplex PCR reads; one entry per CDR3 protein. The table lists 150,000 to 200,000 distinct CDR3 sequences, about 96% of them singletons. The receptor's source is a human donor with multiple sclerosis. The sequenced material came from CD4+ T cells from PBMCs. The J gene is TRBJ2-5, the V gene TRBV20-1; 9 bases align to TRBD1. CDR3 residues: CSARDRGLETQYF. The CDR3 DNA reads as TGCAGTGCTAGGGACAGGGGCTTGGAGACCCAGTACTTC.